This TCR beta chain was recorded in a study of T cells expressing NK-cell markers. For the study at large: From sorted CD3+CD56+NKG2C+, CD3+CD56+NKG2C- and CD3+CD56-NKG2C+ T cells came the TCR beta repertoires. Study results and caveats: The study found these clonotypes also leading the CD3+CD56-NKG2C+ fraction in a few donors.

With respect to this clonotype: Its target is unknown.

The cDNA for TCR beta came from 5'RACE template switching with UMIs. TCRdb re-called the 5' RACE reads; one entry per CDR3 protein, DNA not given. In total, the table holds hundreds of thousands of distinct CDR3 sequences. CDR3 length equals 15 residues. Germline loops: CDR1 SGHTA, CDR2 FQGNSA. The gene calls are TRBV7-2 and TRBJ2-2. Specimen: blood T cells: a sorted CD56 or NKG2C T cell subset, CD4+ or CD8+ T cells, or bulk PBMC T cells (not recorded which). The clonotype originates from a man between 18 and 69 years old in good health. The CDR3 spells CASSLGLMNTGELFF.